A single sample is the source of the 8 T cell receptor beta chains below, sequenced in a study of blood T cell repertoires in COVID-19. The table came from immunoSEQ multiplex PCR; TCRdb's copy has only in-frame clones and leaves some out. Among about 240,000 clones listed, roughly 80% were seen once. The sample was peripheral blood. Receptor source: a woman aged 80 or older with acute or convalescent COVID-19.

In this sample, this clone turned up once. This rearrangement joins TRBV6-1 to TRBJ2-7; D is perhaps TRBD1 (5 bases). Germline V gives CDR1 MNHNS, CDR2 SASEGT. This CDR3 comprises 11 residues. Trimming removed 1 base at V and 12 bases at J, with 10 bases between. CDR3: CASSEEVTVYF. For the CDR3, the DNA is TGTGCCAGCAGTGAAGAGGTGACAGTGTACTTC.

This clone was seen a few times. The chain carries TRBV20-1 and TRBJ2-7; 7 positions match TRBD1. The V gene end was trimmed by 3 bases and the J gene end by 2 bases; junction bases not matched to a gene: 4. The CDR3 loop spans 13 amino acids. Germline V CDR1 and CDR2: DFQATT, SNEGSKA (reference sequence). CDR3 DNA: TGCAGTGCTAGTTACAGGGGTGCCTACGAGCAGTACTTC. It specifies CSASYRGAYEQYF.

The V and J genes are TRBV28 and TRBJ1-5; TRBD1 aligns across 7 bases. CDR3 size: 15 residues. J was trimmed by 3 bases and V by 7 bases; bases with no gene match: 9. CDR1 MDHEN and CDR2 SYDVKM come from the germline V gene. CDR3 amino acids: CASTPQGTVNQPQHF. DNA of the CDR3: TGTGCCAGCACCCCTCAGGGGACAGTCAATCAGCCCCAGCATTTT. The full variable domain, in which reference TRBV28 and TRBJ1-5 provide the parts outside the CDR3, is DVKVTQSSRYLVKRTGEKVFLECVQDMDHENMFWYRQDPGLGLRLIYFSYDVKMKEKGDIPEGYSVSREKKERFSLILESASTNQTSMYLCASTPQGTVNQPQHFGDGTRLSIL.

The CDR3 region is CASSLDAGGSDLAKNIQYF. CDR3 DNA: TGCGCCAGCAGCTTGGACGCAGGGGGCTCAGATTTAGCCAAAAACATTCAGTACTTC. The chain is built from TRBV5-1 and TRBJ2-4, with 8 bases that match TRBD1. The ends lost 0 bases at V and 0 bases at J; junction bases unmatched: 11. CDR3 length equals 19 residues. Germline assignment: CDR1 SGHRS and CDR2 YFSETQ.

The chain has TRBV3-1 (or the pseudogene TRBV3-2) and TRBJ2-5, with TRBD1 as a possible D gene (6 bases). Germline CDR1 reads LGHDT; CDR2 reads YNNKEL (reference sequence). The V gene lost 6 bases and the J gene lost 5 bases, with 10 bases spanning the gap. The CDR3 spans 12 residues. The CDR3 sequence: CASSGGRETQYF. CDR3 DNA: TGTGCCAGCAGTGGGGGCCGGGAGACCCAGTACTTC.

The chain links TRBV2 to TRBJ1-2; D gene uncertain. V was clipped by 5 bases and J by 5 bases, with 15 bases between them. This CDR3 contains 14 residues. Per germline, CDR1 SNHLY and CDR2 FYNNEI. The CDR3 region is CASSYRDIKYGYTF. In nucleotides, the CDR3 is TGTGCCAGCAGTTACCGGGATATCAAATATGGCTACACCTTC.

CDR3 sequence reads: CASSPVRTGGSGEQYF. CDR3 coding DNA: TGTGCCAGCAGTCCGGTAAGGACAGGGGGGTCAGGCGAGCAGTACTTC. V usage is TRBV28 and J usage is TRBJ2-7; 10 nucleotides align to TRBD1. Germline trimming cut 5 bases from V and 6 bases from J; bases unmatched to any gene: 13. Germline CDR1 reads MDHEN; CDR2 reads SYDVKM. This CDR3 has 16 amino acids.

The CDR3 DNA sequence: TGTGCCAGCAGCTCCAGACAAGGAAACACCATATATTTT. Protein: CASSSRQGNTIYF. The rearrangement uses TRBV12-3 or TRBV12-4 and TRBJ1-3; the D is unclear. The CDR3 covers 13 residues. The germline V and J ends were trimmed by 6 bases and 4 bases, with 10 bases remaining between them.